These 19 T cell receptor beta chains were sequenced from one sample in a study of OX40 agonist ivuxolimab in advanced cancers. Here immunoSEQ multiplex PCR was the method, and the copy in TCRdb shows in-frame clones only, minus some. The repertoire holds about 25,000 clones, approximately 83% seen once, with about 15% in the top ten. The sequences come from CD4+ or CD8+ T cells sorted from blood, collected in a trial of the OX40 agonist ivuxolimab. Receptors were obtained from an adult with an advanced solid tumor such as melanoma, head and neck, liver or kidney cancer.

The chain joins TRBV19 to TRBJ2-7; 9 bases map to TRBD2. The length of the CDR3 is 14 residues. Germline lookup yields CDR1 LNHDA and CDR2 SQIVND (reference sequence). V lost 3 bases, J lost 5 bases, and 5 bases stayed unmatched. The CDR3 DNA is TGTGCCAGTAGTATTACCCCTAGCGGGAACGAGCAGTACTTC. This gives the protein CASSITPSGNEQYF.

The rearrangement links TRBV7-9 to TRBJ1-2; D gene ambiguous. This CDR3 contains 16 residues. With 5 bases removed from V and 3 bases from J, the gap between germline ends came to 19 bases. Per germline, CDR1 SEHNR and CDR2 FQNEAQ (reference sequence). CDR3: CASSVGGYIVDYGYTF. As DNA, the CDR3 is TGTGCCAGCAGCGTCGGCGGGTATATCGTGGACTATGGCTACACCTTC.

J is TRBJ2-1 and V is TRBV19; D is unclear. CDR1 and CDR2 from the germline V gene are LNHDA and SQIVND (reference sequence). This CDR3 is built from 15 residues. V was clipped by 3 bases and J by 7 bases, with 16 bases between them. This chain's CDR3 is CASSMNTLLGNEQFF. The CDR3 DNA reads TGTGCCAGTAGTATGAACACCCTGCTCGGAAATGAGCAGTTCTTC.

The CDR3 region is CTSSQDRAGTGPHYSNQPQHF. The CDR3 region has the DNA TGCACCAGCAGCCAAGATCGGGCCGGGACCGGACCCCATTATAGCAATCAGCCCCAGCATTTT. V is TRBV1 and J is TRBJ1-5. TRBV1 represents a pseudogene. The CDR3 spans 21 residues.

This clone came up once. The V gene is TRBV21-1, the J gene TRBJ2-7; TRBD1 is the table's D call, not checked against the DNA. TRBV21-1 is listed as a pseudogene. The CDR3 consists of 15 residues. As DNA, the CDR3 is TGTGCCAGCAGCAAACCAGACAGAGAACTCTACGAGCAGTACTTC. Its protein is CASSKPDRELYEQYF.

This clone was picked up a small number of times. The J gene is TRBJ1-2, the V gene TRBV15; D perhaps matches TRBD1 (6 bases). CDR1 is LNHNV, CDR2 YYDKDF, per germline (reference sequence). Trimming left V 4 bases short and J 5 bases short, with 20 bases between. This CDR3 has 16 residues. DNA for the CDR3: TGTGCCACCAGCACCGGGGCGGGGGCGGTTGAATATGGCTACACCTTC. This codes for CATSTGAGAVEYGYTF. The variable domain in full, completed from reference TRBV15 and TRBJ1-2, reads DAMVIQNPRYQVTQFGKPVTLSCSQTLNHNVMYWYQQKSSQAPKLLFHYYDKDFNNEADTPDNFQSRRPNTSFCFLDIRSPGLGDTAMYLCATSTGAGAVEYGYTFGSGTRLTVV.

This sequence joins TRBV19 and TRBJ1-2; TRBD1 aligns across 7 bases. Trimming took 9 bases from V and 4 from J; bases not matched to a gene: 8. The CDR3 extends over 13 amino acids. Per germline, CDR1 LNHDA and CDR2 SQIVND (reference sequence). As DNA, the CDR3 is TGTGCCAGCGGGGACAGCTACTTCTATGGCTACACCTTC. This gives the protein CASGDSYFYGYTF.

The chain links TRBV7-9 to TRBJ1-1; D may be TRBD1 (6 bases). V lost 3 bases, J lost 0 bases, and 8 bases lay in between. Germline CDR1 SEHNR, CDR2 FQNEAQ (reference sequence). The CDR3 covers 14 residues. CDR3 DNA sequence: TGTGCCAGCAGCTTCCCAGGGGTGAACACTGAAGCTTTCTTT. It codes for CASSFPGVNTEAFF.

The chain uses TRBV4-1 and TRBJ2-7; maybe TRBD1 (6 bases). Germline V gene sequence: CDR1 MGHRA, CDR2 YSYEKL. The V and J ends lost 4 bases and 4 bases respectively, with 17 bases between them. There are 15 residues in the CDR3. CDR3 nucleotide sequence: TGCGCCAGCAGCCCTAGACCGGGACACAAATACGAGCAGTACTTC. It codes for CASSPRPGHKYEQYF.

The V and J genes are TRBV6-5 and TRBJ2-7, with unresolved D. The CDR3 loop spans 11 amino acids. Germline V gene data show CDR1 as MNHEY and CDR2 as SVGAGI. V shed 7 bases and J shed 6 bases, with 10 bases lying between them. CDR3 amino acids: CASMWVGEQYF. The DNA for the CDR3 is TGTGCCAGCATGTGGGTTGGCGAGCAGTACTTC.

The V gene is TRBV9, the J gene TRBJ2-5; 11 bases fit TRBD1. With V trimmed by 0 bases and J by 5 bases, 3 bases remained unmatched. Germline-derived CDR1 and CDR2 are SGDLS and YYNGEE. This CDR3 contains 15 residues. As DNA, the CDR3 is TGTGCCAGCAGCGTAGGGACAGGGGGCGGCGAGACCCAGTACTTC. Translation: CASSVGTGGGETQYF. Full variable domain (outside the CDR3, taken from reference TRBV9 and TRBJ2-5): DSGVTQTPKHLITATGQRVTLRCSPRSGDLSVYWYQQSLDQGLQFLIQYYNGEERAKGNILERFSAQQFPDLHSELNLSSLELGDSALYFCASSVGTGGGETQYFGPGTRLLVL.

This sequence joins TRBV19 and TRBJ2-7; D is possibly TRBD1 (5 bases). Germline lookup yields CDR1 LNHDA and CDR2 SQIVND (reference sequence). CDR3 length: 15 amino acids. The V gene lost 4 bases and the J gene lost 2 bases, with 15 bases spanning the gap. CDR3 loop: CASSTDRTTPYEQYF. The DNA of the CDR3 is TGTGCCAGTAGTACCGACAGAACGACCCCCTACGAGCAGTACTTC.

In DNA, the CDR3 is TGCGCCAGCAGCCCCGGGACTAGCGGGAGGGGTTACGAGCAGTACTTC. Translated, it gives CASSPGTSGRGYEQYF. J is TRBJ2-7 and V is TRBV4-1; the match to TRBD2 covers 16 bases. V was pared by 4 bases and J by 4 bases, with 4 bases of the junction left unmatched. The CDR3 length is 16 residues. CDR1 and CDR2 from the germline V gene are MGHRA and YSYEKL.

This chain connects TRBV19 to TRBJ2-3; TRBD2 matches at 14 bases. In germline, CDR1 is LNHDA, CDR2 SQIVND (reference sequence). The CDR3 loop spans 16 amino acids. Germline trimming cut 4 bases from V and 5 bases from J; bases unmatched to any gene: 5. This chain's CDR3 is CASSTRLAGGQDTQYF. CDR3 bases: TGTGCCAGTAGTACTCGACTAGCGGGGGGGCAAGATACGCAGTATTTT.

The V call is TRBV7-9, the J call TRBJ2-7; TRBD2 matches 9 bases. Germline V gene lookup returns CDR1 SEHNR and CDR2 FQNEAQ (reference sequence). V shed 1 base, J shed 0 bases, and the junction held 4 bases outside the gene matches. This CDR3 is 16 amino acids long. The CDR3 DNA reads as TGTGCCAGCAGCTTAGGGCTAGCGGGACCCTCCTACGAGCAGTACTTC. It translates to CASSLGLAGPSYEQYF.

V usage is TRBV5-8 and J usage is TRBJ2-2; D unresolved. V lost 2 bases and J 7 bases, leaving 9 bases between the germline ends. Germline CDR1 reads SGHTS; CDR2 reads YDEGEE. The CDR3 sequence is 13 residues long. In DNA, the CDR3 is TGTGCCAGCAGCTTTGGCGGTGGCGGGGAGCTGTTTTTT. Protein sequence: CASSFGGGGELFF.

J is TRBJ2-7 and V is TRBV6-1, with a tentative D call TRBD2 (6 bases). Germline-derived CDR1 and CDR2 are MNHNS and SASEGT. The CDR3 length is 13 residues. Trimming cost V 6 bases and J 6 bases, with 15 bases left between them. The CDR3 region is CASSHGGASEQYF. In DNA form, the CDR3 reads TGTGCCAGCAGCCACGGCGGGGCCAGCGAGCAGTACTTC.

With regard to this clone: A read error likely explains this, since a far larger clone differs by one base. CDR3 sequence: CASSQEREYGPQHF. As DNA, the CDR3 is TGTGCCAGCAGCCAAGAACGGGAGTATGGGCCCCAGCATTTT. This chain uses TRBV4-2 with TRBJ1-5, with no clear D. CDR1 is LGHNA, CDR2 YNFKEQ, per germline. CDR3 size: 14 residues. Trimming removed 0 bases at V and 9 bases at J, with 12 bases between.

The chain recombines TRBV29-1 with TRBJ2-1; 10 nucleotides line up with TRBD2. Germline assignment: CDR1 SQVTM and CDR2 ANQGSEA. This CDR3 comprises 15 residues. The V gene end was trimmed by 2 bases and the J gene end by 5 bases; junction bases not matched to a gene: 6. CDR3 sequence: CSVEPRAGGHNEQFF. The CDR3 DNA follows: TGCAGCGTTGAACCTCGAGCGGGGGGGCACAATGAGCAGTTCTTC.